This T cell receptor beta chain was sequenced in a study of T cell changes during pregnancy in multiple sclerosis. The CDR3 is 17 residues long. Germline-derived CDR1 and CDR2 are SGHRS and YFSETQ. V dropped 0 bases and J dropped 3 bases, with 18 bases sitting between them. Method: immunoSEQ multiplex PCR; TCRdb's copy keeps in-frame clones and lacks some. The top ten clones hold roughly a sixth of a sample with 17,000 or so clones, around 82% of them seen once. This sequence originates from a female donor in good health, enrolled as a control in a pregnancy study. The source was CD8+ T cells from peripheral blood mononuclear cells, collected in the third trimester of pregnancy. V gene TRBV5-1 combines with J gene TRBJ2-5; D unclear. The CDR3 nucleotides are TGCGCCAGCAGCTTGGCTGTGGGCTCCCTCCAAGAAGAGACCCAGTACTTC. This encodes CASSLAVGSLQEETQYF.